A single sample is the source of the 8 T cell receptor beta chains below, sequenced in a study of blood T cells in healthy people across ages. A sample-barcoded 5' primer and a J-beta primer mix were used in a second PCR of roughly 6 to 11 cycles. TCRdb redid the calling of the 5' RACE reads with MiXCR, one entry per CDR3 protein. Altogether 600,000 to 1,000,000 distinct CDR3 sequences are present, 55% to 70% being singletons, with the ten largest covering approximately 21%. Sequencing was performed on blood. Receptor source: a man aged 25 to 45 in good health.

Of note for this clonotype: One end of the junction varies from germline; a read error may be responsible. The CDR3 sequence is CSVGGHNEQFF. In nucleotides, the CDR3 is TGCAGCGTCGGCGGCCACAATGAACAGTTCTTC. The chain combines TRBV29-1 with TRBJ2-1; D not resolved. Germline lookup yields CDR1 SQVTM and CDR2 ANQGSEA. The CDR3 extends over 11 amino acids.

The chain couples TRBV7-6 to TRBJ2-7, with 8 nucleotides matching TRBD2. CDR1 and CDR2 (germline): SGHVS, FNYEAQ. The V gene end was trimmed by 4 bases and the J gene end by 5 bases; junction bases not matched to a gene: 13. The CDR3 contains 16 residues. The CDR3 spells CASSSYPGTSNDEQYF. The CDR3 region has the DNA TGTGCCAGCAGCTCGTACCCCGGGACTAGTAACGACGAGCAGTACTTC.

In its sample, this clonotype was seen a few times. The V call is TRBV10-3, the J call TRBJ2-7, with TRBD2 matching over 13 bases. The J call is uncertain, as TRBJ2-4 better fits the DNA end. This CDR3 has 18 amino acids. CDR1 is ENHRY, CDR2 SYGVKD, per germline. CDR3 sequence reads: CAISEAQKLAGGPNIQYF. The CDR3 coding sequence is TGTGCCATCAGTGAGGCGCAAAAACTAGCGGGAGGGCCAAACATTCAGTACTTC.

This clonotype was detected a few times. Germline is not matched at one junction end, which may reflect a read error. The chain couples TRBV6-1 to TRBJ1-2; weak D call: TRBD1 (6 bases). Germline V gene sequence: CDR1 MNHNS, CDR2 SASEGT. This CDR3 has 16 residues. The CDR3 DNA reads TGTGCCAGCATTGAATCCTGGGGGCGCGGCTGGAGTGGCTACACCTTC. This codes for CASIESWGRGWSGYTF.

The chain uses TRBV9 and TRBJ1-6, with D hard to call. The V end lost 0 bases, the J end lost 2 bases, and 15 bases lay between the germline ends. The CDR3 is 18 residues long. Looked up from germline, CDR1 is SGDLS and CDR2 is YYNGEE. As DNA, the CDR3 is TGTGCCAGCAGCGTAGAGCCCCGTCCCGGGACCTATAATTCACCCCTCCACTTT. Its translation: CASSVEPRPGTYNSPLHF. The whole variable domain, filled in from reference TRBV9 and TRBJ1-6, reads DSGVTQTPKHLITATGQRVTLRCSPRSGDLSVYWYQQSLDQGLQFLIQYYNGEERAKGNILERFSAQQFPDLHSELNLSSLELGDSALYFCASSVEPRPGTYNSPLHFGNGTRLTVT.

The CDR3 DNA reads TGCAGTGCCGCACAAGTCTCTGGGGCCAACGTCCTGACTTTC. Its translation: CSAAQVSGANVLTF. The chain uses TRBV20-1 and TRBJ2-6, with unresolved D. The CDR3 spans 14 residues. Between the trimmed V and J ends, which lost 6 bases and 0 bases, there was a span of 9 bases. Germline-derived CDR1 and CDR2 are DFQATT and SNEGSKA (reference sequence).

This clonotype was seen a handful of times. The chain couples TRBV13 to TRBJ2-1; 14 nucleotides line up with TRBD2. Trimming took 5 bases from V and 3 from J; bases not matched to a gene: 6. The germline V gene encodes CDR1 PRHDT and CDR2 FYEKMQ (reference sequence). This CDR3 is built from 17 residues. The chain's CDR3 is CASSIGTSGGIYNEQFF. The CDR3, as DNA: TGTGCCAGCAGCATTGGGACTAGCGGGGGAATCTACAATGAGCAGTTCTTC.

DNA of the CDR3: TGTGCCAGCAGCCAAACCAGGTCCCAGCCCCAGCATTTT. The encoded protein is CASSQTRSQPQHF. This rearrangement joins TRBV3-1 to TRBJ1-5; D gene ambiguous. V lost 2 bases to trimming and J lost 7 bases, with 9 bases between them. Germline CDR1 is LGHDT and CDR2 is YNNKEL (reference sequence). The CDR3 contains 13 residues.